This T cell receptor beta chain stems from a study of T cell changes during pregnancy in multiple sclerosis. TCRdb's copy holds only in-frame clones and misses some; the assay was immunoSEQ multiplex PCR. Of 50,000 to 75,000 clones in the sample, 93% were seen once. This CDR3 is built from 13 residues. Per the germline V gene, CDR1 is WSHSY and CDR2 is SAAADI. Germline trimming cut 2 bases from V and 7 bases from J; bases unmatched to any gene: 1. The origin of this receptor is a female donor with multiple sclerosis, enrolled in a pregnancy study. The genes are TRBV10-2 and TRBJ2-1; the match to TRBD2 covers 8 bases. Sequenced here: CD8+ T cells from peripheral blood mononuclear cells, sampled in the third trimester of pregnancy. CDR3 in DNA: TGCGCCAGCAGTGAGGGCGGGAGGAATGAGCAGTTCTTC. Residues: CASSEGGRNEQFF.